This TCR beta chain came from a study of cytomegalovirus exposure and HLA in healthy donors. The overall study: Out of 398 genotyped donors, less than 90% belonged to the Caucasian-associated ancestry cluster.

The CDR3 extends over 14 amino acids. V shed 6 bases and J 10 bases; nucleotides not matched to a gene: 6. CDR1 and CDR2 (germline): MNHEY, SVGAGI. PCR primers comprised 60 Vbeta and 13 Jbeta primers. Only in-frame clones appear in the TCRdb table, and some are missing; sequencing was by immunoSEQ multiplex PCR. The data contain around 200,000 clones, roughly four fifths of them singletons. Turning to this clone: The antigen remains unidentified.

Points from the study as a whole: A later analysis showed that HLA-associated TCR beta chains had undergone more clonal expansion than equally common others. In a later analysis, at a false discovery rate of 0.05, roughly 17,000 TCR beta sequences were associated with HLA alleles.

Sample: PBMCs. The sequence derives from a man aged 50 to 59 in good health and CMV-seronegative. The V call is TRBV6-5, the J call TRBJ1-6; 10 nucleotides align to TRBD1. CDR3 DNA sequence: TGTGCCAGCAGAACCGGGACAGGGGTCTCACCCCTCCACTTT. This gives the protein CASRTGTGVSPLHF.